This T cell receptor beta chain was found in a study of blood T cell repertoires in COVID-19. Overall study: The cDNA or gDNA used as material had been derived from T cells, B-cell-depleted T cells, or PBMCs.

Trimming cost V 4 bases and J 3 bases, with 6 bases left between them. CDR3 length equals 13 residues. CDR1 and CDR2 from the germline V gene are MNHEY and SVGAGI. Source study methods: Using reference gene primer amplification, nucleated cell counts were estimated. Repertoires were generated with immunoSEQ multiplex PCR, while TCRdb's copy carries only in-frame clones and drops some. That table furnishes V, J and clone size, whereas the DNA furnished D and trimming. Found here are 150,000 to 200,000 clones, just under 85% of them singletons; the top ten hold 6% to 8%. The gene calls are TRBV6-5 and TRBJ2-2; D remains ambiguous. The source material was peripheral blood. The receptor comes from a human donor with acute or convalescent COVID-19. The donor label of this sample is uncertain. CDR3 DNA sequence: TGTGCCAGCAGTTTAGGAGACACCGGGGAGCTGTTTTTT. Its protein product is CASSLGDTGELFF.